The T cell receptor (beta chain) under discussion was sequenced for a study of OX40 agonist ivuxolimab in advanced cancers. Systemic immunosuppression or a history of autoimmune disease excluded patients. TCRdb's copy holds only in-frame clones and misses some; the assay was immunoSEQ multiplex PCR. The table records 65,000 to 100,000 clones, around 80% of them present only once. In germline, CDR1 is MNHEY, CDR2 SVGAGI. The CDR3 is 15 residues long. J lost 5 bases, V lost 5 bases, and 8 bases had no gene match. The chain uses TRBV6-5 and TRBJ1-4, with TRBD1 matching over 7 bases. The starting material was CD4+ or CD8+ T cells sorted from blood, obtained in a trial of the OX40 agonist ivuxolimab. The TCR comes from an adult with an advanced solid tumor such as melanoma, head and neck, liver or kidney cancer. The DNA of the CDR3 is TGTGCCAGCAGTCAACCGGGACAGATAAATGAAAAACTGTTTTTT. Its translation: CASSQPGQINEKLFF.